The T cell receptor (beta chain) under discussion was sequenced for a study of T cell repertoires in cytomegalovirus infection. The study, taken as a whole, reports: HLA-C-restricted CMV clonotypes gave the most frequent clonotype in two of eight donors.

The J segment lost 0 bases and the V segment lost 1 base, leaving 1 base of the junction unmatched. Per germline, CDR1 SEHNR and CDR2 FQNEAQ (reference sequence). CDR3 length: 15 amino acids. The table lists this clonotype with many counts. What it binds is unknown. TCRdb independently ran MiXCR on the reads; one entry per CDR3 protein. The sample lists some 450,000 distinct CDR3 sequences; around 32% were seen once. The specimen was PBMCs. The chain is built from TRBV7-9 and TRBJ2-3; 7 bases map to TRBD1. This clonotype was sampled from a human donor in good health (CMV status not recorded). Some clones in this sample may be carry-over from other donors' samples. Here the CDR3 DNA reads TGTGCCAGCAGCTTAGGACAGGGAAGCACAGATACGCAGTATTTT. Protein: CASSLGQGSTDTQYF.